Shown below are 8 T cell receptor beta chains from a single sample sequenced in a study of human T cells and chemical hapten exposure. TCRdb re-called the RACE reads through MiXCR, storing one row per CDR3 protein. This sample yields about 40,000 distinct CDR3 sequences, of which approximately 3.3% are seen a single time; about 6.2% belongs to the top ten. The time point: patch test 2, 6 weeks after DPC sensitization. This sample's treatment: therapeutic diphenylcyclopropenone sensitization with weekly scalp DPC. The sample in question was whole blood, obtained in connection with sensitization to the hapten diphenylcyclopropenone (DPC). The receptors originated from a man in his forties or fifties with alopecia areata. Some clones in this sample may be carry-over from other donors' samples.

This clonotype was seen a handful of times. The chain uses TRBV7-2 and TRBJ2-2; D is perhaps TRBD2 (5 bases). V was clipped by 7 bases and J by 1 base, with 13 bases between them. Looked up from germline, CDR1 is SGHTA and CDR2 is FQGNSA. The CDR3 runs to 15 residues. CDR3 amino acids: CASTPPGKNTGELFF. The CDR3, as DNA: TGTGCCAGCACCCCCCCGGGAAAGAACACCGGGGAGCTGTTTTTT. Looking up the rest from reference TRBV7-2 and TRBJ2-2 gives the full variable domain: GAGVSQSPSNKVTEKGKDVELRCDPISGHTALYWYRQSLGQGLEFLIYFQGNSAPDKSGLPSDRFSAERTGGSVSTLTIQRTQQEDSAVYLCASTPPGKNTGELFFGEGSRLTVL.

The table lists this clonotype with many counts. CDR3 protein: CASSPSTVINEKLFF. CDR3 sequence (DNA): TGTGCCAGCAGTCCCTCCACAGTTATTAATGAAAAACTGTTTTTT. The chain employs TRBV28 and TRBJ1-4; D gene ambiguous. V was trimmed by 5 bases and J by 4 bases, leaving 14 bases between them. Germline CDR1 reads MDHEN; CDR2 reads SYDVKM. The CDR3 has 15 residues. The full variable domain, completed using reference TRBV28 and TRBJ1-4, is DVKVTQSSRYLVKRTGEKVFLECVQDMDHENMFWYRQDPGLGLRLIYFSYDVKMKEKGDIPEGYSVSREKKERFSLILESASTNQTSMYLCASSPSTVINEKLFFGSGTQLSVL.

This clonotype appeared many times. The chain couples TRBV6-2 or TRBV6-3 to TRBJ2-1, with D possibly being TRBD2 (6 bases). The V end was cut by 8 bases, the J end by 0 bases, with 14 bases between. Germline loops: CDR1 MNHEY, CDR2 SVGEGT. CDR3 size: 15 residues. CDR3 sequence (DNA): TGTGCCAGCGGGGACTTTTCGAGCTCCTACAATGAGCAGTTCTTC. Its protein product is CASGDFSSSYNEQFF.

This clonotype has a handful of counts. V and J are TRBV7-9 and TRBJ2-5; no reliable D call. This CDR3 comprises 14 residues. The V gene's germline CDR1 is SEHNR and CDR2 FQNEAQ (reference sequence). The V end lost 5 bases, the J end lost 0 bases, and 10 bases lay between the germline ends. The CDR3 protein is CASSATQYQETQYF. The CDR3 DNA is TGTGCCAGCAGCGCAACCCAGTACCAAGAGACCCAGTACTTC.

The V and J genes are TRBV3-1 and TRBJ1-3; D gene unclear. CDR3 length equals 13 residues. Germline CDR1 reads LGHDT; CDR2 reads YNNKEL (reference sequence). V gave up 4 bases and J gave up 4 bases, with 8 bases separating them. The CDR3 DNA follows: TGTGCCAGCAGCCCTGAAGTCGGAAACACCATATATTTT. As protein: CASSPEVGNTIYF.

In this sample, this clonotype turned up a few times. The CDR3 DNA follows: TGTGCCAGCAGCTTGAACAGGGGGCTCGGCTACACCTTC. This encodes CASSLNRGLGYTF. The chain couples TRBV5-6 to TRBJ1-2, with 9 bases aligning to TRBD1. V lost 1 base and J lost 8; bases outside the gene matches: 3. There are 13 residues in the CDR3. CDR1 and CDR2 (germline): SGHDT, YYEEEE.

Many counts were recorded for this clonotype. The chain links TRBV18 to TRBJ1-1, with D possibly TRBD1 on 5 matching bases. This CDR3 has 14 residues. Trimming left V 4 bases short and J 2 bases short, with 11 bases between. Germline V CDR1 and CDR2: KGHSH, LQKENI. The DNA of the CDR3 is TGTGCCAGCTCACTAGGCCGGGGCAACACTGAAGCTTTCTTT. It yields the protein CASSLGRGNTEAFF.

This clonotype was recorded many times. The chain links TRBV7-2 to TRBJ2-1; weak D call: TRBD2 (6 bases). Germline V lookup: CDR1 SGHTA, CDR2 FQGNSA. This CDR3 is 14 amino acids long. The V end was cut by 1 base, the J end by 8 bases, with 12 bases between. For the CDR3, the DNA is TGTGCCAGCAGCTTAGGGGACTTCTATTATGAGCAGTTCTTC. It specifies CASSLGDFYYEQFF.